This T cell receptor (beta chain) emerged from a study of molecular identifiers for immune sequencing clone quantification. Study results and limitations: Even with some 920,000 naive cells present, spiked Jurkat TCR RNA from one cell was reportedly detectable.

Germline CDR1 and CDR2: SGHDT and YYEEEE. This CDR3 has 13 amino acids. V lost 4 bases, J lost 5 bases, and 12 bases lay in between. Regarding this clonotype: Its cognate antigen is unknown.

TCRdb reanalysed the PCR reads using MiXCR and keeps one entry per CDR3 protein. There are over 600,000 distinct CDR3 sequences in the sample; 15% to 20% occur only once, and roughly 0.85% lies in the top ten. The TCR originated in a human donor in good health. Some libraries in this study had Jurkat cell RNA spiked in. V and J are TRBV5-6 and TRBJ2-5, with D possibly TRBD2 on 6 matching bases. The sequenced material came from naive CD8+ T cells from blood, with Jurkat cell RNA spiked in. Stated subset: FACS-sorted CD8+CD4-CCR7+CD45RA+ naive T cells. DNA for the CDR3: TGTGCCAGCAGCGGCGGGGTTCCGGAGACCCAGTACTTC. This gives the protein CASSGGVPETQYF. The full variable domain, its missing parts supplied by reference TRBV5-6 and TRBJ2-5, is DAGVTQSPTHLIKTRGQQVTLRCSPKSGHDTVSWYQQALGQGPQFIFQYYEEEERQRGNFPDRFSGHQFPNYSSELNVNALLLGDSALYLCASSGGVPETQYFGPGTRLLVL.